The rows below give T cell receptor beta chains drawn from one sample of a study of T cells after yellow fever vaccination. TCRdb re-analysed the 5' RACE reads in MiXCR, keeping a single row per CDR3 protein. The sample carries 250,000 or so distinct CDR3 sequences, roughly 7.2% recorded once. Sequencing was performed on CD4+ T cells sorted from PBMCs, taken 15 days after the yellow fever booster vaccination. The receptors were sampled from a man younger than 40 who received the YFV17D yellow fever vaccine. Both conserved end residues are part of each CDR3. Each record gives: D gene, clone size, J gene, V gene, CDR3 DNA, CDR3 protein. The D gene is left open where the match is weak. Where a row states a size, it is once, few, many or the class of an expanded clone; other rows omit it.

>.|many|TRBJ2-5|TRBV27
TGTGCCAGCAGTCATACCCTTAACCAAGAGACCCAGTACTTC
CASSHTLNQETQYF
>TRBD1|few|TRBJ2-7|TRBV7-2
TGTGCCAGCAGCTCGGACAGGTGGAACTACGAGCAGTACTTC
CASSSDRWNYEQYF
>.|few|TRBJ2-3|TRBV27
TGTGCCAGCCGGATGGGGACAAGTAGCACAGATACGCAGTATTTT
CASRMGTSSTDTQYF
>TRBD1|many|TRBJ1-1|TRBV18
TGTGCCAGCTCAACAGGGGTTTTCACTGAAGCTTTCTTT
CASSTGVFTEAFF
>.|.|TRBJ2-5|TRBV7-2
TGTGCCAGCAGCCGCGCCACTGGATTCGGGGAGACCCAGTACTTC
CASSRATGFGETQYF
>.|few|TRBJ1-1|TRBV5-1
TGCGCCAGCAGCTTGGATAGGTGGGAAAACACTGAAGCTTTCTTT
CASSLDRWENTEAFF
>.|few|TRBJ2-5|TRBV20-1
TGCAGTGCTAGAGGTCCACTGATTGGAGAGACCCAGTACTTC
CSARGPLIGETQYF
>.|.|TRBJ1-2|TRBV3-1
TGTGCCAGCAGCCAAGGGGTGTTTGGCTACACCTTC
CASSQGVFGYTF
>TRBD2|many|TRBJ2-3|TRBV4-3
TGCGCCAGCAGCCAAGATCGGATCGGGACTAGAGAACCGGATACGCAGTATTTT
CASSQDRIGTREPDTQYF
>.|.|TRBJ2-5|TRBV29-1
TGCAGCGTTGAAGATTACCTTCAGATAGGGGGTGATGAGACCCAGTACTTC
CSVEDYLQIGGDETQYF
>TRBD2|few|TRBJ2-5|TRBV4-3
TGCGCCAGCAGCCAAGAGCTAGCGGAAGAGACCCAGTACTTC
CASSQELAEETQYF
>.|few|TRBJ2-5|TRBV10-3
TGTGCCATCAGTGTAGTGGAGGGGAAGACCCAGTACTTC
CAISVVEGKTQYF
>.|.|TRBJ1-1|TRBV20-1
TGCAGTGTTAGGGGAGGCACTGAAGCTTTCTTT
CSVRGGTEAFF
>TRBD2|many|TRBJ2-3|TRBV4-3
TGCGCCAGCAGCCGACTAGCACCACACGATACGCAGTATTTT
CASSRLAPHDTQYF
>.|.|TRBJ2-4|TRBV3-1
TGTGCCAGCAGCCTTAGACCCCTTACAGATCAAAACATTCAGTACTTC
CASSLRPLTDQNIQYF
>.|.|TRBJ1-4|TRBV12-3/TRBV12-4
TGTGCCAGCAGTTTAGTGGCGGGGGAAAAACTGTTTTTT
CASSLVAGEKLFF
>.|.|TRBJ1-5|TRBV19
TGTGCCAGTAGGACCGGACAGACAACTAGCAATCAGCCCCAGCATTTT
CASRTGQTTSNQPQHF
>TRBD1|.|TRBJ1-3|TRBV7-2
TGTGCCAGCAGCCCCACACAGGGGACTGGAAACACCATATATTTT
CASSPTQGTGNTIYF
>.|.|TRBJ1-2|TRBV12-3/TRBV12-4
TGTGCCAGCAGCCCTGGGGTTGACAGGTTATATGGCTACACCTTC
CASSPGVDRLYGYTF
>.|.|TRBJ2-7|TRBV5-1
TGCGCCAGCAGCCTGTTTGGGTTGGAGCAGTACTTC
CASSLFGLEQYF
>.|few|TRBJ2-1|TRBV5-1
TGCGCCAGCAGCTGGGGGGCCCACGCCTCAGGAAATGAGCAGTTCTTC
CASSWGAHASGNEQFF
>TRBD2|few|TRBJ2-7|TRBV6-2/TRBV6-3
TGTGCCAGCAGTTCAACCCCAGCGGGATGGACCTACGAGCAGTACTTC
CASSSTPAGWTYEQYF
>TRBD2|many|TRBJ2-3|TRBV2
TGTGCCAGCGTCCTAGCGGGGGGGCAAGATACGCAGTATTTT
CASVLAGGQDTQYF
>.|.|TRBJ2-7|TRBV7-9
TGTGCCAGCAGAAAAGGGGGAAGCAGTTACGAGCAGTACTTC
CASRKGGSSYEQYF
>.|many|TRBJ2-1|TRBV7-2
TGTGCCAGCAGCTCGTATACGAGGAATGAGCAGTTCTTC
CASSSYTRNEQFF
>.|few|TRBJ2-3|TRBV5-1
TGCGCCAGCAGCTTGGTCGGGATGACCACAGATACGCAGTATTTT
CASSLVGMTTDTQYF
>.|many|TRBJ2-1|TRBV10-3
TGTGCCATCAAGGGAATCTACAATGAGCAGTTCTTC
CAIKGIYNEQFF